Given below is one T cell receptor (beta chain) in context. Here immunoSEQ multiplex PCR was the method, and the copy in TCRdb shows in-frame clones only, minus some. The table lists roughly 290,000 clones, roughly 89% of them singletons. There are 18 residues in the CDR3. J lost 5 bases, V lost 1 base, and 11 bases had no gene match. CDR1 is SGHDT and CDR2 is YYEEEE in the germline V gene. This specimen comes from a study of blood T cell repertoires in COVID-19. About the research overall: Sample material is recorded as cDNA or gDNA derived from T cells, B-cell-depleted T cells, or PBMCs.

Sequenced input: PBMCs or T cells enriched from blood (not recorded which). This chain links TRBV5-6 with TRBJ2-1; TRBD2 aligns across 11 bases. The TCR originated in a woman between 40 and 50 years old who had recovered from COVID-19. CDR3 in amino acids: CASSLLLIRGLADNEQFF. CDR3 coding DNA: TGTGCCAGCAGCTTGCTTCTTATCCGGGGACTAGCGGACAATGAGCAGTTCTTC.